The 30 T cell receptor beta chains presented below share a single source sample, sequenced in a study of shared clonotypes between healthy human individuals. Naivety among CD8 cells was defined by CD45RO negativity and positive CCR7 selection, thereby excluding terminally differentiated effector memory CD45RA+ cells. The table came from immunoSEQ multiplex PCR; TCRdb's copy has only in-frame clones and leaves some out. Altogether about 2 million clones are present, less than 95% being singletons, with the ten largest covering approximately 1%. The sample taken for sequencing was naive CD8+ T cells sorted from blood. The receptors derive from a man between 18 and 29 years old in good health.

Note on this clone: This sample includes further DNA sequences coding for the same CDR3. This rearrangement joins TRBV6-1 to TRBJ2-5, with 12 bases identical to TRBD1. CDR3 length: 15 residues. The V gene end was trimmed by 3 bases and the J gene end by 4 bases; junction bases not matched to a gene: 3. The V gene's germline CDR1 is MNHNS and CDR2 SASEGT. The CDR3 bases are TGTGCCAGCAGTGAGGGGACAGGGGGCGGAGAGACCCAGTACTTC. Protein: CASSEGTGGGETQYF.

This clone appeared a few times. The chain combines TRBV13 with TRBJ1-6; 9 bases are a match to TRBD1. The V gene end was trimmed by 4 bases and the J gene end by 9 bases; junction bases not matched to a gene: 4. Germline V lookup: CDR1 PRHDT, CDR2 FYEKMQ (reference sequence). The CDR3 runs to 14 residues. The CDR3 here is CASSSGQGTSPLHF. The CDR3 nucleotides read TGTGCCAGCAGCTCGGGACAGGGAACTTCACCCCTCCACTTT. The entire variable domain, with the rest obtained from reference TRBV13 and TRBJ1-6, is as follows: AAGVIQSPRHLIKEKRETATLKCYPIPRHDTVYWYQQGPGQDPQFLISFYEKMQSDKGSIPDRFSAQQFSDYHSELNMSSLELGDSALYFCASSSGQGTSPLHFGNGTRLTVT.

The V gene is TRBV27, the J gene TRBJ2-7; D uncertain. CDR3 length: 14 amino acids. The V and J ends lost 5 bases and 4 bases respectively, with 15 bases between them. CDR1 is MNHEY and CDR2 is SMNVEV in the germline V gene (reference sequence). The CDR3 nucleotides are TGTGCCAGCAGTCCAGAATCAGTATGGTACGAGCAGTACTTC. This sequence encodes CASSPESVWYEQYF.

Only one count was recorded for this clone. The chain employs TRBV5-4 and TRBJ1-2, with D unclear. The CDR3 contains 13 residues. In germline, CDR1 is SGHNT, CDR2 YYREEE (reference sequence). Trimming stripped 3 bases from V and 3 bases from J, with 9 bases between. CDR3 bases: TGTGCCAGCAGCTCCAAGGTGGACTATGGCTACACCTTC. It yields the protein CASSSKVDYGYTF.

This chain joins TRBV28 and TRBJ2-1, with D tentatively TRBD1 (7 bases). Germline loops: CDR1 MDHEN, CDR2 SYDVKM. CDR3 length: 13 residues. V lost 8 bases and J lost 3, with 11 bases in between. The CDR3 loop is CASGGGVYNEQFF. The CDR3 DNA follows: TGTGCCAGCGGAGGGGGCGTCTACAATGAGCAGTTCTTC.

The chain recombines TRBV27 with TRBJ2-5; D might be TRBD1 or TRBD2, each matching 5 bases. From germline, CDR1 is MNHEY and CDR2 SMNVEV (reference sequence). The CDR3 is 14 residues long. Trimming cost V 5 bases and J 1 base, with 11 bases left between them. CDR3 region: CASSERGVQETQYF. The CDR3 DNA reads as TGTGCCAGCAGTGAGAGGGGAGTCCAAGAGACCCAGTACTTC.

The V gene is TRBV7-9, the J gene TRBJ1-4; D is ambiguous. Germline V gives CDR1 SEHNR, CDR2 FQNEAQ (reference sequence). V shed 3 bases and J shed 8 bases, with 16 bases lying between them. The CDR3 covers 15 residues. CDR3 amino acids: CASSFKVGRLEKLFF. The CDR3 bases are TGTGCCAGCAGCTTTAAGGTCGGCCGCTTGGAAAAACTGTTTTTT.

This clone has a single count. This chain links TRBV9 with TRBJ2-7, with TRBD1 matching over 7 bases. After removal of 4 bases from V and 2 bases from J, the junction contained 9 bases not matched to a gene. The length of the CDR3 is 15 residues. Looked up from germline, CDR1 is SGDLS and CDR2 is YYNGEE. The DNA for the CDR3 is TGTGCCAGCAGCCTGAGAGGGGACAGAACCTACGAGCAGTACTTC. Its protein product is CASSLRGDRTYEQYF.

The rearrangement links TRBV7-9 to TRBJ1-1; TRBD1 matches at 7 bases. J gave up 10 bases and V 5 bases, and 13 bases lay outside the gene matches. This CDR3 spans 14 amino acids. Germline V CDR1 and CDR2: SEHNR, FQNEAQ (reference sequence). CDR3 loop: CASSPETGEQGAFF. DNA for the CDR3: TGTGCCAGCAGCCCAGAAACAGGGGAGCAGGGAGCTTTCTTT.

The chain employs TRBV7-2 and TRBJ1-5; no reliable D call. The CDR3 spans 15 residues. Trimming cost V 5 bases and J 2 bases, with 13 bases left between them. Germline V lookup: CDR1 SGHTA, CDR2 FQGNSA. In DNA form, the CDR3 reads TGTGCCAGCAGCCTTGGGGTTTTTGGCAATCAGCCCCAGCATTTT. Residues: CASSLGVFGNQPQHF.

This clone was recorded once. CDR3 in amino acids: CASSRTGPPNEQYF. The CDR3 nucleotides read TGTGCCAGCAGCCGGACAGGCCCCCCCAACGAGCAGTACTTC. The chain carries TRBV6-6 and TRBJ2-7, with 7 bases matching TRBD1. Germline CDR1 is MNHNY and CDR2 is SVGAGI (reference sequence). This CDR3 region has 14 residues. The trim removed 6 bases at V and 5 bases at J, leaving 10 bases unmatched.

CDR3 in DNA: TGTGCCAGCAGTCAACTAGCGGGAGGGCCAGGTGAGCAGTACTTC. Protein: CASSQLAGGPGEQYF. The V gene is TRBV27, the J gene TRBJ2-7; TRBD2 agrees at 13 bases. This CDR3 spans 15 amino acids. The germline V gene has CDR1 MNHEY and CDR2 SMNVEV (reference sequence). Trimming took 5 bases from V and 7 from J; bases not matched to a gene: 8.

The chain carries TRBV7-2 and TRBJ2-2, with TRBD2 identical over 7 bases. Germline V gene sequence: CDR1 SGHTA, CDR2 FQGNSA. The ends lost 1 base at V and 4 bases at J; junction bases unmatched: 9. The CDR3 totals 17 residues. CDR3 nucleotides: TGTGCCAGCAGCTTAGAGCGAGCGGGGATCCCCACCGGGGAGCTGTTTTTT. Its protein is CASSLERAGIPTGELFF.

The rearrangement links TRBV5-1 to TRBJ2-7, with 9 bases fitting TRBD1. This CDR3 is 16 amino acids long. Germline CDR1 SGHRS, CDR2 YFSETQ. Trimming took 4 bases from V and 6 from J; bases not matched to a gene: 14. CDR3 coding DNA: TGCGCCAGCAGCGGACTGGGACAGGGTGTTGTTGGCGAGCAGTACTTC. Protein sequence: CASSGLGQGVVGEQYF.

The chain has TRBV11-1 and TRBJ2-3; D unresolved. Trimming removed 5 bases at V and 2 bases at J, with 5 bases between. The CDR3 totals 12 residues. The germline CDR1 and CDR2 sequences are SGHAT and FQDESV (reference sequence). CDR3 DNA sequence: TGTGCCAGCAGCCTGACCACAGATACGCAGTATTTT. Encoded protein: CASSLTTDTQYF. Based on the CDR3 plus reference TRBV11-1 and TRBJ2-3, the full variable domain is EAEVAQSPRYKITEKSQAVAFWCDPISGHATLYWYRQILGQGPELLVQFQDESVVDDSQLPKDRFSAERLKGVDSTLKIQPAELGDSAMYLCASSLTTDTQYFGPGTRLTVL.

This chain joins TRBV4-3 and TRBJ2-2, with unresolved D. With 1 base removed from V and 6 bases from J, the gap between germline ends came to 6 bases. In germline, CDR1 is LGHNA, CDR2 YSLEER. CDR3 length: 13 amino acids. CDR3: CASSQVVPGELFF. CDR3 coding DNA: TGCGCCAGCAGCCAAGTTGTCCCCGGGGAGCTGTTTTTT.

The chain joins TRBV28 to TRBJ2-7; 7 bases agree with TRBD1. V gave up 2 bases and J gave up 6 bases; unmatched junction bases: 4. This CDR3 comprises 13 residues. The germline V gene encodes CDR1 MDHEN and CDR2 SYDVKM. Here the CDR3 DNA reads TGTGCCAGCAGTTTACAGGGGGTCCCCGAGCAGTACTTC. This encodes CASSLQGVPEQYF.

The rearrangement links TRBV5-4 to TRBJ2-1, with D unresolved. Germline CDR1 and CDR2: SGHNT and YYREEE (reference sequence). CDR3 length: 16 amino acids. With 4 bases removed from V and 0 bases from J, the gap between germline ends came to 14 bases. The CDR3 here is CASSTRLYGSYNEQFF. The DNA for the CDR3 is TGTGCCAGCAGCACTCGACTTTACGGCTCCTACAATGAGCAGTTCTTC.

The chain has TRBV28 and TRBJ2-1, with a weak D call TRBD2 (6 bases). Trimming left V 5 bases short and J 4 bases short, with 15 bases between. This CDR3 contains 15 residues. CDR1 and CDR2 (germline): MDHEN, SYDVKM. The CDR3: CASSLGRGQYNEQFF. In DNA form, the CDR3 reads TGTGCCAGCAGTCTTGGGCGGGGCCAATACAATGAGCAGTTCTTC.

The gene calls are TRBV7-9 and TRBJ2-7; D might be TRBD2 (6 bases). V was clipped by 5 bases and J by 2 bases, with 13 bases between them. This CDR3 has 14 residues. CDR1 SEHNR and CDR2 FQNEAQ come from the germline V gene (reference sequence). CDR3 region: CASSARDSPYEQYF. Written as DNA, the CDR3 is TGTGCCAGCAGCGCCCGGGACTCCCCCTACGAGCAGTACTTC.

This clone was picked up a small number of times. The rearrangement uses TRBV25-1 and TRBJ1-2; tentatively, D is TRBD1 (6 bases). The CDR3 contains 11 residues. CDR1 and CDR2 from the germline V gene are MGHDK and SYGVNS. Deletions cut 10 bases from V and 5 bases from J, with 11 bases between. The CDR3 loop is CATSDSYGYTF. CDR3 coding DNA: TGTGCCACTTCGGACAGTTATGGCTACACCTTC.

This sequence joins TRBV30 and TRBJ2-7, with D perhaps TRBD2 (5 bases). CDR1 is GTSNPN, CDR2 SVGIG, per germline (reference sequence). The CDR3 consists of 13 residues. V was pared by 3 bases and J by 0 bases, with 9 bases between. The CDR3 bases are TGTGCCTGGAGCCTAGCCCTCTCCTACGAGCAGTACTTC. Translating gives CAWSLALSYEQYF.

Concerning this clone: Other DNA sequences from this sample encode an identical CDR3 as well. This chain's CDR3 is CASSLGGSTEAFF. Written as DNA, the CDR3 is TGCGCCAGCAGCTTAGGGGGTAGCACTGAAGCTTTCTTT. The gene calls are TRBV5-1 and TRBJ1-1; tentatively, D is TRBD1 (6 bases). Germline-derived CDR1 and CDR2 are SGHRS and YFSETQ. CDR3 length: 13 residues. Trimming took off 2 bases at V and 4 bases at J, with 9 bases between the two ends.

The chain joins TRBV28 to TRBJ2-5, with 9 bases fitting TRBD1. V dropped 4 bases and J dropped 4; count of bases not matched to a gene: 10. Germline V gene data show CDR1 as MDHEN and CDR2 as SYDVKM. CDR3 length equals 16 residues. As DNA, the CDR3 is TGTGCCAGCAGTTCCCTATGGGACAGGGAGAGAGAGACCCAGTACTTC. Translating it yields CASSSLWDRERETQYF.

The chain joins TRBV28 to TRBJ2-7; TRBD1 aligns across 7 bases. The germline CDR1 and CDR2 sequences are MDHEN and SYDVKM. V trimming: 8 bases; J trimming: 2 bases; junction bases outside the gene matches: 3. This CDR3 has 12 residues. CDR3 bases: TGTGCCAGCCGACAGGGAACCTACGAGCAGTACTTC. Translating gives CASRQGTYEQYF.

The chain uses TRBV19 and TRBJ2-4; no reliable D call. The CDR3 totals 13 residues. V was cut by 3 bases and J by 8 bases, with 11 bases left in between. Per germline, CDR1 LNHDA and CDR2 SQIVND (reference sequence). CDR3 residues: CASSITSPDIQYF. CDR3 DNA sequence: TGTGCCAGTAGTATCACCTCCCCTGACATTCAGTACTTC.

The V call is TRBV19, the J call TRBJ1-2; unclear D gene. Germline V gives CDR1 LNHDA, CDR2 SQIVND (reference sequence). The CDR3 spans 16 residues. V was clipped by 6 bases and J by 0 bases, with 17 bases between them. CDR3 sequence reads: CASRSPLAGANYGYTF. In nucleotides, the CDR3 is TGTGCCAGTAGATCACCCTTGGCGGGAGCTAACTATGGCTACACCTTC.

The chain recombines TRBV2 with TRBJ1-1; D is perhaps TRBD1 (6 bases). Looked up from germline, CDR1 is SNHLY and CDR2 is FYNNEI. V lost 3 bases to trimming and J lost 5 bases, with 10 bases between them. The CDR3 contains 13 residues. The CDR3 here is CASSDIRGTEAFF. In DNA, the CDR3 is TGTGCCAGCAGTGATATCAGGGGAACTGAAGCTTTCTTT.

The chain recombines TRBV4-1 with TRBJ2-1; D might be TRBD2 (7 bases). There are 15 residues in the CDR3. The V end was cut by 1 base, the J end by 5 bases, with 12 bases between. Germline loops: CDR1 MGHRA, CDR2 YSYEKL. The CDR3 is CASSQVGGRDNEQFF. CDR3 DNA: TGCGCCAGCAGCCAAGTGGGGGGGCGGGACAATGAGCAGTTCTTC.

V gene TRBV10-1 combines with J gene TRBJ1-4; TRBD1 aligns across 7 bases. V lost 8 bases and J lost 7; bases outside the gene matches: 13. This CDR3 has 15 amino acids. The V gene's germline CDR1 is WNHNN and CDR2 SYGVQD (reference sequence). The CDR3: CASQEGDRWGEKLFF. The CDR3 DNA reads TGCGCCAGCCAAGAGGGGGACAGATGGGGTGAAAAACTGTTTTTT.